A selection of T cell receptor beta chains follows, all from one sample in a study of cytomegalovirus exposure and HLA in healthy donors. The method was immunoSEQ multiplex PCR; TCRdb's version includes in-frame clones alone and lacks a portion of them. The data hold fewer than 150,000 clones, with about 87% observed a single time. The sequencing sample was made of PBMCs. The source is a man between 18 and 29 years old in good health and CMV-seronegative. The CDR3 runs from the conserved cysteine through the conserved F or W. The D gene is left open where the match is weak. Where a row states a size, it is once, few, many or the class of an expanded clone; other rows omit it.

clone size	V gene	CDR3 length	J gene	D gene	CDR3 DNA	CDR3 protein
-	TRBV30	12	TRBJ1-4	-	TGTGCCTGGAGTGTACTCGGGGAAAAACTGTTTTTT	CAWSVLGEKLFF
few	TRBV6-4	16	TRBJ1-1	TRBD1	TGTGCCAGCAGTGACTCCGAACAGGGGGAAGGGACTGAAGCTTTCTTT	CASSDSEQGEGTEAFF
-	TRBV30	13	TRBJ1-1	-	TGTGCCTGGAGTGTACTCGCGGGGCCTGAAGCTTTCTTT	CAWSVLAGPEAFF
few	TRBV27	12	TRBJ2-7	-	TGTGCCAGCAGTCCACAGGGTTACGAGCAGTACTTC	CASSPQGYEQYF
-	TRBV30	15	TRBJ2-3	TRBD1	TGTGCCTGGGACAGTGGGACAGGGGCCACAGATACGCAGTATTTT	CAWDSGTGATDTQYF
-	TRBV5-6	17	TRBJ2-6	TRBD2	TGTGCCAGCAGGATACTAGCGGAATACTCTGGGGCCAACGTCCTGACTTTC	CASRILAEYSGANVLTF
-	TRBV28	16	TRBJ1-2	TRBD1	TGTGCCAGCAGTGCTTGGGACAGGGGACTCAACTATGGCTACACCTTC	CASSAWDRGLNYGYTF
-	TRBV28	13	TRBJ1-2	-	TGTGCCAGCAGGGCGGGAGTTTACGAGGGCTACACCTTC	CASRAGVYEGYTF
once	TRBV4-1	17	TRBJ2-7	TRBD2	TGCGCCAGCAGCCACCCTTGGGTAGCGGGGGTCTCCTACGAGCAGTACTTC	CASSHPWVAGVSYEQYF
-	TRBV19	13	TRBJ2-7	-	TGTGCCAGTAGTCGGAGGACGGCCTACGAGCAGTACTTC	CASSRRTAYEQYF
once	TRBV7-2	13	TRBJ2-1	-	TGTGCCGAAGACTATCGAAACGACAATGAGCAGTTCTTC	CAEDYRNDNEQFF
-	TRBV4-3	14	TRBJ2-2	-	TGCGCCAGCAGCATAACAGGGTTCGCCGGGGAGCTGTTTTTT	CASSITGFAGELFF
-	TRBV5-4	17	TRBJ2-1	TRBD2	TGTGCCAGCAGCCCAGGACTAGCGGGAGGGAAGTGGTATGAGCAGTTCTTC	CASSPGLAGGKWYEQFF
-	TRBV19	15	TRBJ1-6	-	TGTGCCAGTAGTATAGGTGCAGGAACCAATTCACCCCTCCACTTT	CASSIGAGTNSPLHF
-	TRBV5-1	15	TRBJ1-1	TRBD1	TGCGCCAGCAGCCTAGGGACAGGGGGGAACACTGAAGCTTTCTTT	CASSLGTGGNTEAFF
-	TRBV30	15	TRBJ1-5	-	TGTGCCTGGAGTCCCCGCGGGATTGGTCGGCAGCCCCAGCATTTT	CAWSPRGIGRQPQHF
-	TRBV4-1	14	TRBJ1-5	-	TGCGCCAGCAGCCAAGGGGAACAGGGCCAGCCCCAGCATTTT	CASSQGEQGQPQHF
-	TRBV29-1	14	TRBJ2-1	TRBD1	TGCAGCGTTGATACCCGACAGGGGTGGAATGAGCAGTTCTTC	CSVDTRQGWNEQFF
-	TRBV19	16	TRBJ1-3	-	TGTGCCAGTAGTATAATTACGGGACTTTCTGGAAACACCATATATTTT	CASSIITGLSGNTIYF
-	TRBV11-3	12	TRBJ2-1	-	TGTGCCAGCAGCTCCGCGGGACGTGAGCAGTTCTTC	CASSSAGREQFF
-	TRBV7-2	13	TRBJ1-4	TRBD1	TGTGCCAGCAGCCCGGACAGGGCGGTAAAACTGTTTTTT	CASSPDRAVKLFF
-	TRBV7-6	17	TRBJ1-5	TRBD1	TGTGCCAGCAGCTTAGTAGCCGGGACAGGGTTTAATCAGCCCCAGCATTTT	CASSLVAGTGFNQPQHF
-	TRBV6-6	12	TRBJ2-7	-	TGTGCCAGCAGTATTAACTCCCACGAGCAGTACTTC	CASSINSHEQYF
-	TRBV4-2	15	TRBJ2-1	TRBD2	TGTGCCAGCAGCCAAGGACTAGCGGGAGGCTATGAGCAGTTCTTC	CASSQGLAGGYEQFF
-	TRBV28	15	TRBJ2-2	TRBD2	TGTGCCAGCAGTTATGGGAGGGTAGGCACCGGGGAGCTGTTTTTT	CASSYGRVGTGELFF
-	TRBV9	16	TRBJ1-2	-	TGTGCCAGCAGCGTAGGATATGGAGGGCTTGGCTATGGCTACACCTTC	CASSVGYGGLGYGYTF
-	TRBV14	15	TRBJ2-1	TRBD2	TGTGCCAGCAGCCTCGGTTCGGGGGGGGCACGAGAGCAGTTCTTC	CASSLGSGGAREQFF
-	TRBV19	13	TRBJ2-1	-	TGTGCCAGTAGTATGGGCTTATACAATGAGCAGTTCTTC	CASSMGLYNEQFF
-	TRBV2	14	TRBJ2-5	TRBD1	TGTGCCAGCAGGGCGCAGGGGGTTAAGGAGACCCAGTACTTC	CASRAQGVKETQYF
-	TRBV21-1	14	TRBJ1-2	-	TGTGCCAGCAGCATGAGTAGAGAAGGGGGTGGCTACACCTTC	CASSMSREGGGYTF
-	TRBV5-4	14	TRBJ2-7	-	TGTGCCAGCAGCTTTGACAGGAGCTCCTACGAGCAGTACTTC	CASSFDRSSYEQYF
-	TRBV28	16	TRBJ2-4	TRBD1	TGTGCCAGCAGTTTAGGACAGGGGGGGCGCAAAAACATTCAGTACTTC	CASSLGQGGRKNIQYF
-	TRBV5-8	14	TRBJ2-5	-	TGTGCCAGCAGCTATGGGACATTCCAAGAGACCCAGTACTTC	CASSYGTFQETQYF
-	TRBV6-1	14	TRBJ2-1	TRBD1	TGTGCCAGCAGTCAAAGACAGGGTGGGAATGAGCAGTTCTTC	CASSQRQGGNEQFF
-	TRBV6-5	14	TRBJ1-1	-	TGTGCCAGCAGTAAAGGGACAATGAACACTGAAGCTTTCTTT	CASSKGTMNTEAFF
-	TRBV7-9	15	TRBJ2-5	-	TGTGCCAGCAAAGGTTTAGGGGGAGTAGAAGAGACCCAGTACTTC	CASKGLGGVEETQYF
-	TRBV6-5	15	TRBJ2-5	-	TGTGCCAGCAGCCCGGACTACGGGCGGCAAGAGACCCAGTACTTC	CASSPDYGRQETQYF
-	TRBV4-1	14	TRBJ1-1	-	TGCGCCAGCAGCCCCCGCGCCATGAACACTGAAGCTTTCTTT	CASSPRAMNTEAFF
-	TRBV5-1	15	TRBJ2-1	-	TGCGCCAGCAGCCTCCCGGGGGTGCTATACAATGAGCAGTTCTTC	CASSLPGVLYNEQFF